Following are 13 T cell receptor beta chains from one sample sequenced in a study of blood T cell repertoires in COVID-19. Method: immunoSEQ multiplex PCR; TCRdb's copy keeps in-frame clones and lacks some. The data contain roughly 68,000 clones, about four fifths of them singletons. The sample comprised peripheral blood. Receptor source: a man aged 50-59 years with active COVID-19.

The chain uses TRBV6-2 or TRBV6-3 and TRBJ2-5; D perhaps matches TRBD1 (5 bases). V shed 5 bases and J shed 7 bases, with 14 bases lying between them. Germline V gene lookup returns CDR1 MNHEY and CDR2 SVGEGT. This CDR3 is built from 13 residues. CDR3 region: CASSPQGAGTQYF. CDR3 DNA: TGTGCCAGCAGTCCCCAGGGTGCTGGGACCCAGTACTTC.

The genes are TRBV7-9 and TRBJ1-6; D possibly corresponds to TRBD1 (5 bases). The germline gives CDR1 SEHNR, CDR2 FQNEAQ (reference sequence). CDR3 length: 15 residues. Trimming pared 3 bases from V and 7 bases from J, leaving 13 bases between. The CDR3 region is CASSFGGRENSPLHF. In nucleotides, the CDR3 is TGTGCCAGCAGCTTCGGGGGGAGGGAGAATTCACCCCTCCACTTT.

The V gene is TRBV19, the J gene TRBJ2-7; D is perhaps TRBD1 (5 bases). Trimming removed 4 bases at V and 0 bases at J, with 7 bases between. Germline lookup yields CDR1 LNHDA and CDR2 SQIVND (reference sequence). CDR3 length: 13 residues. CDR3 residues: CASSTDSSYEQYF. CDR3 sequence (DNA): TGTGCCAGTAGTACCGACAGCTCCTACGAGCAGTACTTC.

The J gene is TRBJ2-5, the V gene TRBV29-1, with D perhaps TRBD1 (5 bases). CDR3 length: 12 amino acids. Deletions cut 6 bases from V and 4 bases from J, with 12 bases between. Germline-derived CDR1 and CDR2 are SQVTM and ANQGSEA. The CDR3 nucleotides read TGCAGCGTCGGAGACAGACGAGAGACCCAGTACTTC. It codes for CSVGDRRETQYF.

The DNA for the CDR3 is TGTGCCACCCGAGGGACAGGGAATAGCAATCAGCCCCAGCATTTT. As protein: CATRGTGNSNQPQHF. This chain joins TRBV6-5 and TRBJ1-5, with TRBD1 matching 9 bases. Trimming at V came to 10 bases and at J to 0 bases, leaving 7 bases not matched to a gene. CDR1 is MNHEY, CDR2 SVGAGI, per germline. This CDR3 is built from 15 residues.

This clone has only a few counts. This chain uses TRBV13 with TRBJ2-3; D is ambiguous. V was pared by 5 bases and J by 2 bases, with 11 bases between. The CDR3 is 14 amino acids. CDR1 and CDR2 (germline): PRHDT, FYEKMQ (reference sequence). DNA of the CDR3: TGTGCCAGCAGCGCCGAAAGAGACACAGATACGCAGTATTTT. Its translation is CASSAERDTDTQYF.

V gene TRBV2 combines with J gene TRBJ2-1, with TRBD2 matching over 9 bases. Germline CDR1 and CDR2: SNHLY and FYNNEI. The CDR3 spans 14 residues. The V gene end was trimmed by 11 bases and the J gene end by 4 bases; junction bases not matched to a gene: 9. The CDR3 loop reads CAVGGLAIYNEQFF. For the CDR3, the DNA is TGTGCCGTGGGAGGACTAGCGATATACAATGAGCAGTTCTTC.

The chain uses TRBV19 and TRBJ1-5, with D uncertain. This CDR3 has 15 amino acids. The ends were cut back, 2 bases at V and 0 bases at J, with 8 bases in the middle. CDR1 and CDR2 from the germline V gene are LNHDA and SQIVND (reference sequence). CDR3 DNA sequence: TGTGCCAGTAGTATAACCCCCGGTAGCAATCAGCCCCAGCATTTT. Amino acid sequence: CASSITPGSNQPQHF. The complete variable domain, with remaining parts taken from reference TRBV19 and TRBJ1-5, reads DGGITQSPKYLFRKEGQNVTLSCEQNLNHDAMYWYRQDPGQGLRLIYYSQIVNDFQKGDIAEGYSVSREKKESFPLTVTSAQKNPTAFYLCASSITPGSNQPQHFGDGTRLSIL.

CDR3: CASSVGQGAPTEAFF. The CDR3, as DNA: TGTGCCAGCAGTGTAGGACAGGGGGCGCCCACTGAAGCTTTCTTT. The chain recombines TRBV6-6 with TRBJ1-1; 11 bases are shared with TRBD1. CDR1 and CDR2 (germline): MNHNY, SVGAGI (reference sequence). With 5 bases clipped from V and 4 bases from J, the junction kept 6 bases outside the gene matches. The CDR3 totals 15 residues.

The chain uses TRBV4-3 and TRBJ2-3; TRBD2 agrees at 12 bases. V was pared by 1 base and J by 3 bases, with 8 bases of the junction left unmatched. The CDR3 contains 18 residues. The germline V gene has CDR1 LGHNA and CDR2 YSLEER. The CDR3 is CASSQAPSGGAGTDTQYF. The DNA of the CDR3 is TGCGCCAGCAGCCAAGCTCCTAGCGGGGGGGCTGGGACAGATACGCAGTATTTT.

The V and J genes are TRBV7-2 and TRBJ1-2; D is ambiguous. This CDR3 region has 14 residues. Germline V gene sequence: CDR1 SGHTA, CDR2 FQGNSA. The V end was cut by 1 base, the J end by 1 base, with 7 bases between. CDR3 amino acids: CASSLDAGNYGYTF. The CDR3 DNA follows: TGTGCCAGCAGCTTAGATGCCGGTAACTATGGCTACACCTTC.

The rearrangement links TRBV6-6 to TRBJ1-2; TRBD1 matches 7 bases. The CDR3 runs to 13 residues. V trimming: 4 bases; J trimming: 2 bases; junction bases outside the gene matches: 1. Germline V gives CDR1 MNHNY, CDR2 SVGAGI (reference sequence). CDR3 coding DNA: TGTGCCAGCAGTTTGGGACAGAACTATGGCTACACCTTC. It translates to CASSLGQNYGYTF.

This clone was seen a handful of times. The chain recombines TRBV2 with TRBJ2-2; possibly TRBD2 for D (6 bases). V was shortened by 6 bases and J by 3 bases, with 8 bases between the two germline ends. Germline values: CDR1 SNHLY, CDR2 FYNNEI. CDR3 length equals 13 residues. The CDR3 is CASRGDYTGELFF. The DNA of the CDR3 is TGTGCCAGCAGGGGGGACTACACCGGGGAGCTGTTTTTT.